This TCR beta chain was captured by sequencing in a study of cytomegalovirus exposure and HLA in healthy donors. On the study more broadly: About 179 million T cells yielded fewer than 120 million unique TCR beta sequences in earlier analysis.

Trimming removed 3 bases at V and 0 bases at J, with 8 bases between. There are 14 residues in the CDR3. Germline V CDR1 and CDR2: LNHDA, SQIVND (reference sequence). The study ran its PCR with 60 Vbeta and 13 Jbeta primers. Using immunoSEQ multiplex PCR, the repertoire was profiled, and TCRdb retains in-frame clones only, with some absent. The repertoire holds some 130,000 clones, about 73% seen once, with about 6% in the top ten. Sample: PBMCs. This sequence was found in a woman in her forties or fifties in good health and CMV-seropositive. The chain carries TRBV19 and TRBJ1-2, with D unresolved. CDR3 nucleotides: TGTGCCAGTAGTATGTCGACTGCTAACTATGGCTACACCTTC. Translation gives CASSMSTANYGYTF.